Listed here are 13 T cell receptor beta chains from one sample, sequenced in a study of shared clonotypes between healthy human individuals. Method: immunoSEQ multiplex PCR; TCRdb's copy keeps in-frame clones and lacks some. The sample shows 2 million to 2.5 million clones, approximately 95% of them seen only once. Sequencing was carried out using naive CD4+ T cells from PBMCs. Subset described: CD45RA+ positively selected. These receptors came from a man aged 18 to 30 in good health. Some clones in this sample may be carry-over from other donors' samples.

V and J are TRBV27 and TRBJ1-2, with D possibly being TRBD1 (6 bases). The CDR3 runs to 19 residues. V lost 6 bases to trimming and J lost 4 bases, with 30 bases between them. Germline values: CDR1 MNHEY, CDR2 SMNVEV (reference sequence). The CDR3 DNA is TGTGCCAGCAGCTTAGGACCTCGATGGGGGCGCGGGTCGGGCTATGGCTACACCTTC. It codes for CASSLGPRWGRGSGYGYTF.

This clone has more than one count but fewer than ten. This chain joins TRBV29-1 and TRBJ1-1, with a possible D match to TRBD1 (5 bases). The CDR3 loop spans 11 amino acids. Trimming removed 3 bases from V and 9 bases from J, with 11 bases in between. Germline V gene sequence: CDR1 SQVTM, CDR2 ANQGSEA. CDR3 bases: TGCAGCGTTGATTGGGACCGTAAAGCTTTCTTT. This gives the protein CSVDWDRKAFF.

V is TRBV20-1 and J is TRBJ2-7; D remains ambiguous. The V gene lost 3 bases and the J gene lost 9 bases, with 9 bases spanning the gap. Germline V gene data show CDR1 as DFQATT and CDR2 as SNEGSKA (reference sequence). The CDR3 covers 10 residues. CDR3 amino acids: CSASLVSQYF. For the CDR3, the DNA is TGCAGTGCTAGTCTAGTTTCGCAGTACTTC.

The genes are TRBV18 and TRBJ2-1, with 12 nucleotides matching TRBD2. Germline-derived CDR1 and CDR2 are KGHSH and LQKENI. The CDR3 spans 16 residues. V lost 0 bases to trimming and J lost 10 bases; unmatched junction nucleotides: 7. The CDR3 DNA reads as TGTGCCAGCTCACCACCTCAACTAGCGGGAGGAGGGGAGCAGTTCTTC. As protein: CASSPPQLAGGGEQFF.

The V and J genes are TRBV9 and TRBJ1-1; 10 bases align to TRBD1. Germline lookup yields CDR1 SGDLS and CDR2 YYNGEE. V lost 3 bases to trimming and J lost 6 bases; unmatched junction nucleotides: 8. CDR3 length: 15 residues. The CDR3 nucleotides are TGTGCCAGCAGCGCGGGGACAGGGGTTAAAGCTGAAGCTTTCTTT. Protein product: CASSAGTGVKAEAFF.

J is TRBJ1-4 and V is TRBV9; 9 bases match TRBD1. After removal of 3 bases from V and 8 bases from J, the junction contained 5 bases not matched to a gene. The CDR3 is made up of 14 amino acids. Germline lookup yields CDR1 SGDLS and CDR2 YYNGEE. The CDR3 protein is CASSGDRAVEKLFF. The DNA for the CDR3 is TGTGCCAGCAGCGGGGACAGGGCAGTGGAAAAACTGTTTTTT.

The chain has TRBV18 and TRBJ2-7, with TRBD2 identical over 11 bases. Per germline, CDR1 KGHSH and CDR2 LQKENI. This CDR3 comprises 17 residues. After removal of 1 base from V and 6 bases from J, the junction contained 11 bases not matched to a gene. The CDR3 loop reads CASSPQSALAGVGEQYF. The CDR3, as DNA: TGTGCCAGCTCACCACAATCGGCACTAGCGGGAGTGGGCGAGCAGTACTTC.

The chain carries TRBV14 and TRBJ2-1; tentative D call: TRBD2 (5 bases). The CDR3 is 15 amino acids. Germline V gene lookup returns CDR1 SGHDN and CDR2 FVKESK. The V end was cut by 2 bases, the J end by 3 bases, with 11 bases between. The CDR3 region is CASSQFASNYNEQFF. In nucleotides, the CDR3 is TGTGCCAGCAGCCAATTTGCTAGCAACTACAATGAGCAGTTCTTC.

The rearrangement uses TRBV7-3 and TRBJ2-3, with 8 bases fitting TRBD1. Germline trimming cut 5 bases from V and 4 bases from J; bases unmatched to any gene: 5. Germline-derived CDR1 and CDR2 are SGHTA and FQGTGA. CDR3 size: 14 residues. CDR3 nucleotides: TGTGCCAGCAGCCCCGACAGGGGCTCAGATACGCAGTATTTT. Translating it yields CASSPDRGSDTQYF. Using reference TRBV7-3 and TRBJ2-3 for the parts outside the CDR3, the full variable domain is GAGVSQTPSNKVTEKGKYVELRCDPISGHTALYWYRQSLGQGPEFLIYFQGTGAADDSGLPNDRFFAVRPEGSVSTLKIQRTERGDSAVYLCASSPDRGSDTQYFGPGTRLTVL.

The chain joins TRBV19 to TRBJ2-7, with D perhaps TRBD2 (6 bases). Trimming cost V 5 bases and J 2 bases, with 13 bases left between them. Germline V CDR1 and CDR2: LNHDA, SQIVND (reference sequence). The CDR3 consists of 14 residues. The CDR3 region has the DNA TGTGCCAGTAGTTCCCGGGGAGGACCCTACGAGCAGTACTTC. Its protein is CASSSRGGPYEQYF.

This sequence joins TRBV6-1 and TRBJ1-3; D gene unclear. Trimming removed 1 base from V and 2 bases from J, with 15 bases in between. The CDR3 extends over 17 amino acids. Germline lookup yields CDR1 MNHNS and CDR2 SASEGT. CDR3 bases: TGTGCCAGCAGTGAAGTCGAGTTCCTAGCGGCTGGAAACACCATATATTTT. Its translation is CASSEVEFLAAGNTIYF.

The chain links TRBV28 to TRBJ2-2, with unresolved D. The CDR3 contains 16 residues. Germline V gene lookup returns CDR1 MDHEN and CDR2 SYDVKM. V gave up 6 bases and J gave up 1 base, with 15 bases separating them. This CDR3 reads CASSPLGGRNTGELFF. As DNA, the CDR3 is TGTGCCAGCAGCCCCCTAGGCGGTAGGAACACCGGGGAGCTGTTTTTT.

A word on this clone: The same CDR3 can be traced to other DNA sequences in this sample. The rearrangement joins TRBV5-1 to TRBJ2-1; no firm D call. This CDR3 is 13 amino acids long. V lost 4 bases and J lost 0, with 5 bases in between. Germline V gives CDR1 SGHRS, CDR2 YFSETQ. This CDR3 reads CASSRDSYNEQFF. The CDR3 DNA reads TGCGCCAGCAGCCGAGACTCCTACAATGAGCAGTTCTTC.